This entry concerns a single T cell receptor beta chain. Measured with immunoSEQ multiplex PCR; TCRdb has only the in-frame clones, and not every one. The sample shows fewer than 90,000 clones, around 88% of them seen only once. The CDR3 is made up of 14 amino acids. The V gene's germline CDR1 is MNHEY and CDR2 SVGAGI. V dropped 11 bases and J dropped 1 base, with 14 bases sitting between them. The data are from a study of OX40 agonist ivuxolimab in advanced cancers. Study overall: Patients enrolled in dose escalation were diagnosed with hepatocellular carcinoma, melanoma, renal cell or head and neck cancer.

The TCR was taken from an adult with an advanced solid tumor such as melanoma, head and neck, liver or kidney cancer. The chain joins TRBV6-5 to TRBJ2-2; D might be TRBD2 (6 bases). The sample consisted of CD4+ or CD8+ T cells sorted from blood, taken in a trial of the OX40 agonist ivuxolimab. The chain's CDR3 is CAGAAGLNTGELFF. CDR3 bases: TGTGCCGGAGCGGCGGGGCTGAACACCGGGGAGCTGTTTTTT.